This entry features one TCR beta chain sequence. The antigen is unknown. CDR1 is SGHVS and CDR2 is FQNEAQ in the germline V gene. This CDR3 spans 15 amino acids. V gave up 5 bases and J gave up 10 bases; unmatched junction bases: 14. PCR was performed using 60 Vbeta and 13 Jbeta primers. TCRdb's table, derived via immunoSEQ multiplex PCR, lists solely in-frame clones and lacks some. Here the sample spans approximately 170,000 clones, roughly 85% being singletons. This record comes from a study of cytomegalovirus exposure and HLA in healthy donors. Study results and limitations: The presence/absence work took it that sequencing depth was about the same across donors.

The chain recombines TRBV7-8 with TRBJ1-1, with 9 bases matching TRBD1. Sequenced sample: PBMCs. The receptor was isolated from a man aged 18 to 30 in good health and CMV-seropositive. CDR3 sequence reads: CASSRGTGRYGVAFF. CDR3 DNA: TGTGCCAGCAGCCGCGGGACAGGGAGATATGGTGTAGCTTTCTTT.